A selection of T cell receptor beta chains follows, all from one sample in a study of OX40 agonist ivuxolimab in advanced cancers. Sequencing was performed with immunoSEQ multiplex PCR; in TCRdb, only in-frame clones are kept and a portion is missing. The sample includes tens of thousands of clones, roughly 86% seen only once; the top ten take about a fifth. Sequencing was performed on CD4+ or CD8+ T cells sorted from blood, taken in a trial of the OX40 agonist ivuxolimab. The receptors here all came from an adult with an advanced solid tumor such as melanoma, head and neck, liver or kidney cancer. Both conserved end residues are part of each CDR3. Fields, in order: V gene, D gene, J gene, clone size, CDR3 protein, CDR3 DNA. A D gene is named only where the DNA matches it firmly. Clone size is stated in some rows and not others, as once, few, many or a class when expanded.

>TRBV6-5|.|TRBJ2-7|.
CASGLIPYEQYF
TGTGCCAGCGGGCTCATTCCTTACGAGCAGTACTTC
>TRBV7-9|TRBD1|TRBJ1-2|.
CASSLVRPGRQGFTYGYTF
TGTGCCAGCAGCTTAGTTCGTCCCGGGCGACAGGGGTTTACCTATGGCTACACCTTC
>TRBV9|.|TRBJ2-5|.
CASSVALAQQETQYF
TGTGCCAGCAGCGTAGCGCTAGCCCAACAAGAGACCCAGTACTTC
>TRBV28|.|TRBJ2-5|.
CASSFVRVRQETQYF
TGTGCCAGCAGTTTTGTCCGGGTTCGTCAAGAGACCCAGTACTTC
>TRBV28|TRBD1|TRBJ1-4|.
CASSFRSTVTGEKLFF
TGTGCCAGCAGTTTTCGGTCGACGGTGACAGGGGAAAAACTGTTTTTT
>TRBV5-1|.|TRBJ2-1|.
CASSFRDIYNEQFF
TGCGCCAGCAGCTTCCGGGACATATACAATGAGCAGTTCTTC
>TRBV4-1|.|TRBJ2-4|few
CASSQDSQAVTKNIQYF
TGCGCCAGCAGCCAAGATTCCCAGGCAGTAACCAAAAACATTCAGTACTTC
>TRBV19|.|TRBJ2-7|.
CASSNSGTAYEQYF
TGTGCCAGTAGTAACTCCGGGACTGCCTACGAGCAGTACTTC
>TRBV5-1|.|TRBJ2-1|once
CASSLDRGPGNEQFF
TGCGCCAGCAGCTTGGATAGGGGCCCGGGCAATGAGCAGTTCTTC
>TRBV5-1|.|TRBJ2-4|many
CASSLQFGSAGGSIQYF
TGCGCCAGCAGCTTGCAATTCGGGTCGGCCGGCGGAAGCATTCAGTACTTC
>TRBV4-3|.|TRBJ2-1|.
CASSQATGYSYNEQFF
TGCGCCAGCAGCCAAGCGACTGGATACTCCTACAATGAGCAGTTCTTC